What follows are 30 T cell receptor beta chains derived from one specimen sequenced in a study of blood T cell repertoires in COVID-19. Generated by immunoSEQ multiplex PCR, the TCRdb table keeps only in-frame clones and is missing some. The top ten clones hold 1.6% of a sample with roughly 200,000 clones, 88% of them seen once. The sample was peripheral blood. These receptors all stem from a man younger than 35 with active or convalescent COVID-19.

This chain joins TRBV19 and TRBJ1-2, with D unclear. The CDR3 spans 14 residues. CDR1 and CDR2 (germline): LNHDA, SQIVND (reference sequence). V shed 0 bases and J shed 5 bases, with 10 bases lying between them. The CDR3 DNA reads TGTGCCAGTAGTATAGATGGCCTCTTATATGGCTACACCTTC. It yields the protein CASSIDGLLYGYTF.

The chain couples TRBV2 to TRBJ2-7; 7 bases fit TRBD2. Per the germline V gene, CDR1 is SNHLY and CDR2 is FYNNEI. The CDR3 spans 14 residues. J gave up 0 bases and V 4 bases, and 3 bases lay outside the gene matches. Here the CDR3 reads CASSGQRDSYEQYF. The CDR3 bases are TGTGCCAGCAGTGGGCAGCGGGACTCCTACGAGCAGTACTTC. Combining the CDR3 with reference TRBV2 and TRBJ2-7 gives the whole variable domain EPEVTQTPSHQVTQMGQEVILRCVPISNHLYFYWYRQILGQKVEFLVSFYNNEISEKSEIFDDQFSVERPDGSNFTLKIRSTKLEDSAMYFCASSGQRDSYEQYFGPGTRLTVT.

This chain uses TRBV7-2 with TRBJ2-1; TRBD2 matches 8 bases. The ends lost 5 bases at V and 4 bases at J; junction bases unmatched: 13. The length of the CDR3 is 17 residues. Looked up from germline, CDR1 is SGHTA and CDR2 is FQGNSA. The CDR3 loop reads CASSISKTGLGYNEQFF. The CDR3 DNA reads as TGTGCCAGCAGCATATCAAAAACGGGACTAGGATACAATGAGCAGTTCTTC.

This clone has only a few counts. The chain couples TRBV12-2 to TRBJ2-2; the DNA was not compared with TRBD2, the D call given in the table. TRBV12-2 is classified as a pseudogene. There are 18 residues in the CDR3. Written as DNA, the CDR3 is TGTGCAAGTCGCTTAGCGCGCGGGGCAGTACCCAACACCGGGGAGCTGTTTTTT. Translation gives CASRLARGAVPNTGELFF.

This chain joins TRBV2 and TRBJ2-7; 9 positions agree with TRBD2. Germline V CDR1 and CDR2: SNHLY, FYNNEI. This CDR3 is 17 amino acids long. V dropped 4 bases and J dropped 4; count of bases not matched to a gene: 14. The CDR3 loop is CASSGDPRLAAMYEQYF. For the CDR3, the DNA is TGTGCCAGCAGTGGGGACCCGAGACTAGCGGCAATGTACGAGCAGTACTTC. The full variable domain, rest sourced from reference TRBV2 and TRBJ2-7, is EPEVTQTPSHQVTQMGQEVILRCVPISNHLYFYWYRQILGQKVEFLVSFYNNEISEKSEIFDDQFSVERPDGSNFTLKIRSTKLEDSAMYFCASSGDPRLAAMYEQYFGPGTRLTVT.

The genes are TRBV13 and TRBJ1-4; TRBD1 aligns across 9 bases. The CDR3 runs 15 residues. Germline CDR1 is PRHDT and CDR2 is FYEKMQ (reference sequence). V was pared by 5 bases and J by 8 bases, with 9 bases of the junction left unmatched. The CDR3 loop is CASSRRQGVDEKLFF. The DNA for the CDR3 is TGTGCCAGCAGCAGAAGACAGGGGGTCGACGAAAAACTGTTTTTT.

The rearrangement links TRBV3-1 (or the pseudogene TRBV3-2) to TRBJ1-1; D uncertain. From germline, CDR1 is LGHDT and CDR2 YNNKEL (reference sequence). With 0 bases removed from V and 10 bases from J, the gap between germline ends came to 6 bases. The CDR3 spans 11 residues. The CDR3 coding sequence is TGTGCCAGCAGCCAAGATTCTGTAGCTTTCTTT. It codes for CASSQDSVAFF.

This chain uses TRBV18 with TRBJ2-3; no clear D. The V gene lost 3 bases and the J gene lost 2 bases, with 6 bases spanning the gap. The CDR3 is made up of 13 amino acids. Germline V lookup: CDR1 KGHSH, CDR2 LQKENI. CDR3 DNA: TGTGCCAGCTCACCGGGCCTCACAGATACGCAGTATTTT. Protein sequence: CASSPGLTDTQYF.

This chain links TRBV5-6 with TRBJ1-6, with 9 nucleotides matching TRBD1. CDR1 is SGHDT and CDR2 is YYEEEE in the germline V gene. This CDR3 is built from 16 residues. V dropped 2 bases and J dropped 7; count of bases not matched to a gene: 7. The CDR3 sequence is CASSLLRDRENSPLHF. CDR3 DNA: TGTGCCAGCAGCTTACTCCGGGACAGGGAAAATTCACCCCTCCACTTT.

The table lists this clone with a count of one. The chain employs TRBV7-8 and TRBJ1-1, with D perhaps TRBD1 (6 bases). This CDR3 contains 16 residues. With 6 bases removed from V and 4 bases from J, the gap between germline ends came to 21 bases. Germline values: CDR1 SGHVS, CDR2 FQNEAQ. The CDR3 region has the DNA TGTGCCAGCAGATTGAGACTGGGGGCAACTGGCACTGAAGCTTTCTTT. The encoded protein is CASRLRLGATGTEAFF.

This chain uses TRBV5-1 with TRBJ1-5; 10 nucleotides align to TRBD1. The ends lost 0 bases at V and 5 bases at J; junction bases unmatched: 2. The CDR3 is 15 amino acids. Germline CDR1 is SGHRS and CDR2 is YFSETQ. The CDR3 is CASSLGQGAHQPQHF. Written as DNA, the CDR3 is TGCGCCAGCAGCTTGGGACAGGGGGCGCATCAGCCCCAGCATTTT.

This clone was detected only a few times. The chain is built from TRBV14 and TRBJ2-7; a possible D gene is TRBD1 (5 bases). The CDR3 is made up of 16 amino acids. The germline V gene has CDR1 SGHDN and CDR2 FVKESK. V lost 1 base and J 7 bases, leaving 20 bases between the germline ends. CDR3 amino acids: CASSQGGRTTYGEQYF. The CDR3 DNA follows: TGTGCCAGCAGCCAAGGTGGGCGGACAACTTATGGGGAGCAGTACTTC.

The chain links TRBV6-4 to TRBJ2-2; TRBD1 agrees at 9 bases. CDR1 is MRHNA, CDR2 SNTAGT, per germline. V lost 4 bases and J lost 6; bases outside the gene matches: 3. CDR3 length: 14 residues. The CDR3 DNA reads TGTGCCAGCAGTGTCGACAGGGGGGCCGGGGAGCTGTTTTTT. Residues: CASSVDRGAGELFF.

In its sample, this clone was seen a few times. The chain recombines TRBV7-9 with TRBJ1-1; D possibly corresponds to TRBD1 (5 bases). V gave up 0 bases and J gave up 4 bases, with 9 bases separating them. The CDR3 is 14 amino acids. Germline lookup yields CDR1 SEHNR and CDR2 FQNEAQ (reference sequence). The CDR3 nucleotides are TGTGCCAGCAGCTTAGCAGGGGATTTCACTGAAGCTTTCTTT. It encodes CASSLAGDFTEAFF. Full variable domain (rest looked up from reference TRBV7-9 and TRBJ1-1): DTGVSQNPRHKITKRGQNVTFRCDPISEHNRLYWYRQTLGQGPEFLTYFQNEAQLEKSRLLSDRFSAERPKGSFSTLEIQRTEQGDSAMYLCASSLAGDFTEAFFGQGTRLTVV.

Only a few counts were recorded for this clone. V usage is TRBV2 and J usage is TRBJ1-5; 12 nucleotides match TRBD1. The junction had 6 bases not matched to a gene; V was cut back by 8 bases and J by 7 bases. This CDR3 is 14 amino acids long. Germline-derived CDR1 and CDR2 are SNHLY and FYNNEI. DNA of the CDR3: TGTGCCAGCTCGGGACAGGGGGCGCGACAGCCCCAGCATTTT. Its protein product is CASSGQGARQPQHF.

The CDR3 is CASSLVSVNEYGYTF. The DNA of the CDR3 is TGTGCCAGCAGCTTAGTATCGGTTAATGAGTATGGCTACACCTTC. The chain couples TRBV7-9 to TRBJ1-2; the D is unclear. Trimming pared 1 base from V and 5 bases from J, leaving 14 bases between. The CDR3 has 15 amino acids. Germline V gene lookup returns CDR1 SEHNR and CDR2 FQNEAQ (reference sequence).

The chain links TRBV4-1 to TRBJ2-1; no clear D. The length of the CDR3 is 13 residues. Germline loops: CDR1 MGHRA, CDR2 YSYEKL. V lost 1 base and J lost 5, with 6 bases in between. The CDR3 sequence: CASSQGRHNEQFF. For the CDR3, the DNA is TGCGCCAGCAGCCAAGGCAGGCACAATGAGCAGTTCTTC.

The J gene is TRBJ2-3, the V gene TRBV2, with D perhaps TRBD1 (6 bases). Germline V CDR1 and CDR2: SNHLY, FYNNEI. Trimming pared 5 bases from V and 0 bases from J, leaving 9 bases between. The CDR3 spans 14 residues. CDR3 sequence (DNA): TGTGCCAGCAGTATGGGGACAAGCACAGATACGCAGTATTTT. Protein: CASSMGTSTDTQYF.

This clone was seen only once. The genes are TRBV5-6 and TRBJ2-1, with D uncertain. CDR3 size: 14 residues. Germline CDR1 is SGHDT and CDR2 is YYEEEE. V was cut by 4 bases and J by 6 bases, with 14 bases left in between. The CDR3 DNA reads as TGTGCCAGCAGCCTGGCTCTCCGCGGCAATGAGCAGTTCTTC. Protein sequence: CASSLALRGNEQFF.

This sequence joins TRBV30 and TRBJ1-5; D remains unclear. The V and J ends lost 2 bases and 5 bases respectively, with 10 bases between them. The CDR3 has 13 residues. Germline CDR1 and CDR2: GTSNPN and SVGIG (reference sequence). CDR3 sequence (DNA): TGTGCCTGGAGTTCGGGTCACGATCAGCCCCAGCATTTT. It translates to CAWSSGHDQPQHF.

In DNA form, the CDR3 reads TGTGCCAGCAGTAGCCCCCCAAGCGGCTCCTACAATGAGCAGTTCTTC. Translation: CASSSPPSGSYNEQFF. This chain connects TRBV5-4 to TRBJ2-1, with a weak D call TRBD2 (5 bases). This CDR3 comprises 16 residues. Germline CDR1 and CDR2: SGHNT and YYREEE (reference sequence). Between the trimmed V and J ends, which lost 5 bases and 0 bases, there was a span of 15 bases.

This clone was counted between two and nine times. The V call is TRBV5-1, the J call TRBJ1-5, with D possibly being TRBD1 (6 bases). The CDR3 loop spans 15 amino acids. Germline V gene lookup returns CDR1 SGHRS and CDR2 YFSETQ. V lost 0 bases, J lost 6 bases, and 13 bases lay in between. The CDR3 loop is CASSLGIGGIQPQHF. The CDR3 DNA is TGCGCCAGCAGCTTGGGTATAGGGGGAATTCAGCCCCAGCATTTT.

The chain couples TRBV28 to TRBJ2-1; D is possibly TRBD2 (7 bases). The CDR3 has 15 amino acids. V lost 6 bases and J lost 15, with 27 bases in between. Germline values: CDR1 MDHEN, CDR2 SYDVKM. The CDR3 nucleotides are TGTGCCAGCAGACCCTCGTCGGGGGGCCTTAAGGTCCCGTTCTTC. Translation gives CASRPSSGGLKVPFF.

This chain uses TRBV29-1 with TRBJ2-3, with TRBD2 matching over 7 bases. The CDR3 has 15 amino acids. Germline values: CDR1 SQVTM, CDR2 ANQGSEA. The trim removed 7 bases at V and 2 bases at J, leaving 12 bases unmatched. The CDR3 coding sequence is TGCAGCGCCTTATCGCGGGGGAGAACCACAGATACGCAGTATTTT. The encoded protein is CSALSRGRTTDTQYF.

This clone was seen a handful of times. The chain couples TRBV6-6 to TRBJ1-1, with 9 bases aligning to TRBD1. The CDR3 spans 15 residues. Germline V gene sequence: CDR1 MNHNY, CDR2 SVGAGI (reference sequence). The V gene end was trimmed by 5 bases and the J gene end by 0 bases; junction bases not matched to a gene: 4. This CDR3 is CASSRTGGLNTEAFF. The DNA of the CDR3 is TGTGCCAGCAGTCGCACAGGGGGCCTGAACACTGAAGCTTTCTTT.

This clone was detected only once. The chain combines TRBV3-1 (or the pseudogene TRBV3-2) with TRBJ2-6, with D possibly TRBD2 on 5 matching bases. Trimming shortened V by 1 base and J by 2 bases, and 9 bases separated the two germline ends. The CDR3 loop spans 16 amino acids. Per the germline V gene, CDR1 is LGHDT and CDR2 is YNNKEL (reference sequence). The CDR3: CASSQGLGAGANVLTF. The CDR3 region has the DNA TGTGCCAGCAGCCAAGGTCTCGGGGCTGGGGCCAACGTCCTGACTTTC.

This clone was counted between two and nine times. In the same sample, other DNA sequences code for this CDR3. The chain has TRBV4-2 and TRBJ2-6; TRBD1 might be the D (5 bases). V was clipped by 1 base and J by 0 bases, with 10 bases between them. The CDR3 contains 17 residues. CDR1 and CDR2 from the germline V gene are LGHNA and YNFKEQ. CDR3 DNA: TGTGCCAGCAGCCAAGGGCAGGGATTCTCTGGGGCCAACGTCCTGACTTTC. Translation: CASSQGQGFSGANVLTF.

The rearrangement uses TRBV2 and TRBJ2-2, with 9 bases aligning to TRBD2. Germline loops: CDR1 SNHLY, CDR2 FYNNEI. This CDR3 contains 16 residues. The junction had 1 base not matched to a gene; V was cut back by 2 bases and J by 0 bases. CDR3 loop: CASSELAGANTGELFF. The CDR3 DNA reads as TGTGCCAGCAGTGAATTAGCGGGGGCGAACACCGGGGAGCTGTTTTTT.

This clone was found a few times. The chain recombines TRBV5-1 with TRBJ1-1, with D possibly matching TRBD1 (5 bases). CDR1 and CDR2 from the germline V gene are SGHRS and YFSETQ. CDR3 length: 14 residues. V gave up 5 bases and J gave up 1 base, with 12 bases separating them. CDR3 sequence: CASRGLIENTEAFF. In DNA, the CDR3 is TGCGCCAGCAGGGGACTGATTGAGAACACTGAAGCTTTCTTT.

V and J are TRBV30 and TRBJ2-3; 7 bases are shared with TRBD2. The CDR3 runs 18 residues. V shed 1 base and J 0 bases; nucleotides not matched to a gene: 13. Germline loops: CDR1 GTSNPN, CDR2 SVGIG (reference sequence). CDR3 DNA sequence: TGTGCCTGGAGTGCCTCTTATGCTAGCGGATCTAGCACAGATACGCAGTATTTT. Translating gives CAWSASYASGSSTDTQYF.